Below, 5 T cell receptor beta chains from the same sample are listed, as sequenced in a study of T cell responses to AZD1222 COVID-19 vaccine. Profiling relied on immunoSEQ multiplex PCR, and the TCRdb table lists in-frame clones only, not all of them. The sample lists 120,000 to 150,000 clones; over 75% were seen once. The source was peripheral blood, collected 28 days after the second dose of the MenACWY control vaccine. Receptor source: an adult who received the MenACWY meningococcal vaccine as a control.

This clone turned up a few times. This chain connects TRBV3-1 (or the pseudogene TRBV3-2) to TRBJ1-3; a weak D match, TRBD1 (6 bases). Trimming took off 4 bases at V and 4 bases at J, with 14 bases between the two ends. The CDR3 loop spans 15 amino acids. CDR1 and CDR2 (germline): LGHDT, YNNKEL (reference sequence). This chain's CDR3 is CASSLPGGHGNTIYF. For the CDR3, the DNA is TGTGCCAGCAGCCTCCCGGGGGGACACGGAAACACCATATATTTT.

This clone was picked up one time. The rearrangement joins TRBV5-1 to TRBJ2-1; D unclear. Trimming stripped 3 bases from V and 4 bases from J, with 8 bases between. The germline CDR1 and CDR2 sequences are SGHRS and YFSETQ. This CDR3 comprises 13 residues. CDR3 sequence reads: CASSSRVYNEQFF. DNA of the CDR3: TGCGCCAGCAGCTCCCGCGTGTACAATGAGCAGTTCTTC. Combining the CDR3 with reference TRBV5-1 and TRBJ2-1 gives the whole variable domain KAGVTQTPRYLIKTRGQQVTLSCSPISGHRSVSWYQQTPGQGLQFLFEYFSETQRNKGNFPGRFSGRQFSNSRSEMNVSTLELGDSALYLCASSSRVYNEQFFGPGTRLTVL.

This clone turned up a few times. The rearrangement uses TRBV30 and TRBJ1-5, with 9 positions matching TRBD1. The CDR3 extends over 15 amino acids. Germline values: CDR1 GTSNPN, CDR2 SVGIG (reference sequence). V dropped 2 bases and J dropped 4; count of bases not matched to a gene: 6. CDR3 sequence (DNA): TGTGCCTGGAGTTGGGGACAGGGAAGGAATCAGCCCCAGCATTTT. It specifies CAWSWGQGRNQPQHF.

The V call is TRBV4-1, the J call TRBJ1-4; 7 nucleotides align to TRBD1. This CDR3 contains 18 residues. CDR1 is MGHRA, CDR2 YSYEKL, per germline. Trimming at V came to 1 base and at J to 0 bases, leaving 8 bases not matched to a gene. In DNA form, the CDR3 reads TGCGCCAGCAGCCAAGGGGGGACAGAACCACCAACTAATGAAAAACTGTTTTTT. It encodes CASSQGGTEPPTNEKLFF.

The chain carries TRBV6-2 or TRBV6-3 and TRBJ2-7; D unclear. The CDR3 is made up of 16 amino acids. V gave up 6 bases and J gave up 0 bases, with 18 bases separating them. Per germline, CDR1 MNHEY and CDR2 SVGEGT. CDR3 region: CASSPRGRYFSYEQYF. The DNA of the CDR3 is TGTGCCAGCAGCCCCCGCGGACGGTACTTCTCCTACGAGCAGTACTTC.